Listed below are T cell receptor beta chains from one sample, sequenced in a study of cytomegalovirus exposure and HLA in healthy donors. Method: immunoSEQ multiplex PCR; TCRdb's copy keeps in-frame clones and lacks some. The sample includes under 200,000 clones, more than 60% seen only once; the top ten take about 4.9%. The sequenced sample consisted of PBMCs. These TCRs come from a male donor in good health and CMV-seronegative. Each CDR3 is given with its conserved first and last residue. A D gene is named only where the DNA matches it firmly. Where a row states a size, it is once, few, many or the class of an expanded clone; other rows omit it.

>.|TRBV28|TRBD2|TRBJ2-1
TGTGCCAGCAGGGCCAGCGGGAGGCGGAGTCTCTTC
CASRASGRRSLF
>few|TRBV18|.|TRBJ2-5
TGTGCCAGCTCACCAGGGGGGGAGACCCAGTACTTC
CASSPGGETQYF
>few|TRBV28|TRBD1|TRBJ2-3
TGTGCCAGCAGTTCCGGGACAGGAGCCACAGATACGCAGTATTTT
CASSSGTGATDTQYF
>.|TRBV28|.|TRBJ1-1
TGTGCCAGCAGTTTATCGGCAGGTTCGGCTTTCTTT
CASSLSAGSAFF
>.|TRBV21-1|.|TRBJ2-3
TGTGCCAGCAGCAAAACTAGCGCGTACACAGATACGCAGTATTTT
CASSKTSAYTDTQYF
>.|TRBV5-1|.|TRBJ1-2
TGCGCCAGCAGTCAGGGCAGTACAAGGGGCTACACCTTC
CASSQGSTRGYTF
>.|TRBV9|.|TRBJ2-1
TGTGCCAGCAGCGTACCCAGCGCGGATGAGCAGTTCTTC
CASSVPSADEQFF
>.|TRBV1|.|TRBJ2-1
TGCACCAGCAGCCAAGACAATCAGGGTGAGCAGTTCTTC
CTSSQDNQGEQFF
>.|TRBV5-1|.|TRBJ1-2
TGCGCCAGCAGCTTGGATTCAGGGGCCTATGGCTACACCTTC
CASSLDSGAYGYTF
>once|TRBV27|.|TRBJ2-5
TGTGCCAGCAGCCCTTGGGGTTTCAGGGTGGAGACCCAGTACTTC
CASSPWGFRVETQYF
>.|TRBV7-4|.|TRBJ1-5
TGTGCCAGCATCTCACCAGGGATCCGCCGTCATGGTCAGCCCCAGCATTTT
CASISPGIRRHGQPQHF
>.|TRBV5-4|.|TRBJ2-5
TGTGCCAGCAGCCTCAAGCAAATCCGAGAGACCCAGTACTTC
CASSLKQIRETQYF
>.|TRBV28|.|TRBJ2-7
TGTGCCAGCAGTCGAAACGACAATACCTACGAGCAGTACTTC
CASSRNDNTYEQYF
>.|TRBV2|.|TRBJ2-7
TGTGCCAGCAGCTTTTTATACGAGCAGTACTTC
CASSFLYEQYF
>.|TRBV7-9|.|TRBJ1-1
TGTGCCAGCAGCTCACAGTTTGCAGGGAACACTGAAGCTTTCTTT
CASSSQFAGNTEAFF
>.|TRBV2|.|TRBJ1-5
TGTGCCAGCAGTCCCCGGGGGGGCAATCAGCCCCAGCATTTT
CASSPRGGNQPQHF
>.|TRBV7-9|TRBD1|TRBJ2-7
TGTGCCAGCAGCCGGACAGGGGGCGGGTACGAGCAGTACTTC
CASSRTGGGYEQYF
>few|TRBV4-3|.|TRBJ1-1
TGCGCCAGCAGCCACCTCCGGGGGGCTGAGGGCACTGAAGCTTTCTTT
CASSHLRGAEGTEAFF
>few|TRBV5-1|TRBD2|TRBJ2-1
TGCGCCAGCAGCTTGACTAGCGGGGTGATAAATGAGCAGTTCTTC
CASSLTSGVINEQFF
>.|TRBV5-1|TRBD1|TRBJ1-4
TGCGCCAGCAGCACCGGACAGGGGATGGGCAATGAAAAACTGTTTTTT
CASSTGQGMGNEKLFF
>.|TRBV2|TRBD1|TRBJ2-7
TGTGCCAGCAGTGAATCCCCCGGGACAGACATTTACGAGCAGTACTTC
CASSESPGTDIYEQYF
>medium-sized|TRBV25-1|TRBD1|TRBJ2-7
TGTGCCAGCAGTGAAGACGGGACAGGCTACGAGCAGTACTTC
CASSEDGTGYEQYF
>.|TRBV5-8|.|TRBJ2-7
TGTGCCAGCAGCCATCTTGGCACGGAGCAGTACTTC
CASSHLGTEQYF
>.|TRBV6-5|.|TRBJ1-1
TGTGCCAGCAGTTACCAGGGGAAGACTGAAGCTTTCTTT
CASSYQGKTEAFF
>.|TRBV6-5|TRBD2|TRBJ2-7
TGTGCCAGCAGAGGGCGGGGGGACTACGAGCAGTACTTC
CASRGRGDYEQYF
>.|TRBV7-3|.|TRBJ2-5
TGTGCCAGCAGCTTAAATTTGGCGAGAGGAGAGACCCAGTACTTC
CASSLNLARGETQYF
>few|TRBV11-3|.|TRBJ1-1
TGTGCCAGCAGCTTTGACGGACAGAACACTGAAGCTTTCTTT
CASSFDGQNTEAFF
>.|TRBV5-8|TRBD1|TRBJ2-7
TGTGCCAGCAGCTACGAGGGGACAGCCTCCTACGAGCAGTACTTC
CASSYEGTASYEQYF
>.|TRBV19|TRBD1|TRBJ1-1
TGTGCCAGTAGCCGACAGGGGCGGGGAACTGAAGCTTTCTTT
CASSRQGRGTEAFF
>.|TRBV4-3|.|TRBJ2-1
TGCGCCAGCAGCCAAGAAATTGCACAGAACAATGAGCAGTTCTTC
CASSQEIAQNNEQFF
>few|TRBV5-1|TRBD1|TRBJ2-2
TGCGCCAGCAGCGCCGGACAGGGGGCGGACACCGGGGAGCTGTTTTTT
CASSAGQGADTGELFF
>few|TRBV6-5|.|TRBJ1-3
TGTGCCAGCAGTTCGCGAAGGGGGAACACCATATATTTT
CASSSRRGNTIYF
>once|TRBV2|.|TRBJ2-6
TGTGCCAGCATGCGGGTCTCTGGGGCCAACGTCCTGACTTTC
CASMRVSGANVLTF
>.|TRBV30|.|TRBJ1-2
TGTGCCGGAACTGGGGCTTGGGGCCTTGGCTACACCTTC
CAGTGAWGLGYTF
>.|TRBV27|.|TRBJ2-1
TGTGCCAGCAGAATAGCGGCCGATGAGCAGTTCTTC
CASRIAADEQFF
>.|TRBV2|.|TRBJ2-3
TGTGCCAGCACCCCGGGACTTGCCTGGGGCGATACGCAGTATTTT
CASTPGLAWGDTQYF
>.|TRBV6-5|.|TRBJ2-5
TGTGCCAGCAGTTCGTTGGAGTTGGAGACCCAGTACTTC
CASSSLELETQYF
>.|TRBV7-9|.|TRBJ2-2
TGTTCCAGCAGCCCGACCGGGACAACAACGAACACCGGGGAGCTGTTTTTT
CSSSPTGTTTNTGELFF
>.|TRBV29-1|TRBD1|TRBJ2-5
TGCAGCGTTGCACAACTTTCAGGGGGACAGCCAGAGACCCAGTACTTC
CSVAQLSGGQPETQYF
>few|TRBV7-9|.|TRBJ2-1
TGTGCCAGCAGCTTAGAAGGGGTAGAGCAGTTCTTC
CASSLEGVEQFF
>.|TRBV7-9|.|TRBJ2-7
TGTGCCAGCAGCTTTCAGGACAGGGAGGGGGACTACGAGCAGTACTTC
CASSFQDREGDYEQYF
>.|TRBV7-3|TRBD2|TRBJ2-5
TGTGCCAGCAGCGTTAGCGGGCAAAAAGAGACCCAGTACTTC
CASSVSGQKETQYF
>.|TRBV9|TRBD1|TRBJ2-7
TGTGCCAGCAGCGCAGGGGGCTCCTACGAGCAGTACTTC
CASSAGGSYEQYF
>.|TRBV4-3|.|TRBJ1-1
TGCGCCAGCAGCCAGCAGATCCTTGGCGGAACTGAAGCTTTCTTT
CASSQQILGGTEAFF
>.|TRBV2|TRBD1|TRBJ1-6
TGTGCCAGCAGAAGGACAGGGGTCAATTCACCCCTCCACTTT
CASRRTGVNSPLHF
>.|TRBV15|TRBD2|TRBJ2-1
TGTGCCACCAGCAGAGATCCCCCTCAACTAGCGGGAGGACGGAATGAGCAGTTCTTC
CATSRDPPQLAGGRNEQFF
>few|TRBV13|.|TRBJ2-1
TGTGCCAGCAGCCTGGCGGAGGGGCTTAGGGATGAGCAGTTCTTC
CASSLAEGLRDEQFF
>few|TRBV4-1|.|TRBJ2-3
TGCGCCAGCAGCAGCCCCCGCACAGATACGCAGTATTTT
CASSSPRTDTQYF
>.|TRBV28|TRBD2|TRBJ2-3
TGTGCCAGCTTCAAACAGACTAGCGGGGGAGATACGCAGTATTTT
CASFKQTSGGDTQYF
>.|TRBV5-6|TRBD1|TRBJ2-1
TGTGCCAGCAGCTTAACAGGGGGCAATGAGCAGTTCTTC
CASSLTGGNEQFF
>.|TRBV19|.|TRBJ1-6
TGTGCCAGTAACTGGGACTTTAATTCACCCCTCCACTTT
CASNWDFNSPLHF
>few|TRBV6-5|.|TRBJ2-7
TGTGCCAGTCGCCACTTGGGGCGGGACCCCTACGAGCAGTACTTC
CASRHLGRDPYEQYF
>medium-sized|TRBV7-2|TRBD1|TRBJ2-7
TGTGCCAGCAGCCCGGCCGGGACAGGGGTACTATTCGACGAGCAGTACTTC
CASSPAGTGVLFDEQYF
>.|TRBV7-9|.|TRBJ2-3
TGTGCCAGCAGCCGACACCAATCAAGCACAGATACGCAGTATTTT
CASSRHQSSTDTQYF
>.|TRBV10-3|.|TRBJ1-2
TGTGCCATCAGTGACGGGGGGATTGGCTACACCTTC
CAISDGGIGYTF
>.|TRBV4-1|.|TRBJ2-5
TGCGCCAGCAGCCAAGAAGCGCTGGGGACCCAGTACTTC
CASSQEALGTQYF
>few|TRBV7-2|TRBD1|TRBJ1-4
TGTGCCAGCAGCTTAACCGGACAGGGGGGAGAAAAACTGTTTTTT
CASSLTGQGGEKLFF